This T cell receptor beta chain stems from a study of blood T cell repertoires in COVID-19. The repertoire was sequenced with immunoSEQ multiplex PCR; TCRdb's copy has only in-frame clones and lacks some. Altogether over 200,000 clones are present, more than 70% being singletons, with the ten largest covering approximately 2.6%. This CDR3 contains 15 residues. CDR1 is SEHNR and CDR2 is FQNEAQ in the germline V gene (reference sequence). Trimming cost V 6 bases and J 3 bases; bases outside gene matches: 6. The sample taken for sequencing was peripheral blood. This rearrangement joins TRBV7-9 to TRBJ2-2; 8 nucleotides match TRBD1. This TCR was sampled from a woman aged 55-69 years with acute or convalescent COVID-19. CDR3 nucleotide sequence: TGTGCCAGCAGGGAGACAGGGGCAGACACCGGGGAGCTGTTTTTT. Translation gives CASRETGADTGELFF.